Listed here is a single TCR beta chain. The PCR was carried out with 60 Vbeta primers and 13 Jbeta primers. Generated by immunoSEQ multiplex PCR, the TCRdb table keeps only in-frame clones and is missing some. This table has roughly 180,000 clones, 82% appearing once. This sample is part of a study of cytomegalovirus exposure and HLA in healthy donors. The V and J ends lost 6 bases and 4 bases, in that order; junction bases with no gene match: 15. The CDR3 length is 17 residues. Germline values: CDR1 SGHRS, CDR2 YFSETQ. Donors likely had unrecorded immune exposures despite being nominally healthy when sampled.

This chain uses TRBV5-1 with TRBJ2-2; TRBD1 aligns across 7 bases. The sequenced sample consisted of PBMCs. The TCR comes from a male donor in good health and CMV-seronegative. CDR3 DNA sequence: TGCGCCAGCACACTAGGGCCTAGACAGGGTGGCACCGGGGAGCTGTTTTTT. Translating it yields CASTLGPRQGGTGELFF.